Each of the 32 T cell receptor beta chains below was sequenced from the same sample in a study of CD8+ T cells in alopecia areata (dated by TCRdb to between 2017 and 2018). This specimen's time point label, interpreted: baseline before oral tofacitinib. Libraries were constructed by the immunoSEQ multiplex PCR assay. RNA was extracted from all samples and reverse transcribed into cDNA as template for TCR sequencing. Not all clones reach the TCRdb copy of this immuneACCESS table, which keeps in-frame sequences only. Checked studies attribute under half of the gap to unresolved V genes and leave the rest unexplained. The sample table contains roughly 130,000 clones; only one count was recorded for 45% to 65% of them. 3.5% to 5.5% of the sample is held by the ten biggest clonotypes. The sequencing used CD4+ T cells sorted from blood, collected at week 0. The receptors originated from a human donor with alopecia areata.

The rearrangement joins TRBV9 to TRBJ1-5; 7 bases are a match to TRBD1. The CDR3 extends over 14 amino acids. V was pared by 4 bases and J by 2 bases, with 3 bases of the junction left unmatched. Germline-derived CDR1 and CDR2 are SGDLS and YYNGEE. CDR3 in amino acids: CASSPTGGNQPQHF. The CDR3 bases are TGTGCCAGCAGCCCCACAGGGGGCAATCAGCCCCAGCATTTT.

The chain combines TRBV6-5 with TRBJ2-3; D uncertain. Trimming cost V 7 bases and J 4 bases, with 12 bases left between them. This CDR3 has 13 residues. Per the germline V gene, CDR1 is MNHEY and CDR2 is SVGAGI. The chain's CDR3 is CASTSWASDTQYF. The CDR3 bases are TGTGCCAGCACCTCTTGGGCCTCAGATACGCAGTATTTT.

This chain connects TRBV5-1 to TRBJ2-5; 7 bases line up with TRBD2. Germline V gene sequence: CDR1 SGHRS, CDR2 YFSETQ. Trimming took 0 bases from V and 2 from J; bases not matched to a gene: 7. This CDR3 comprises 16 residues. In DNA, the CDR3 is TGCGCCAGCAGCTTGGTAACTGCGGGAGCGCAAGAGACCCAGTACTTC. The encoded protein is CASSLVTAGAQETQYF.

V gene TRBV7-2 combines with J gene TRBJ1-1; no reliable D call. This CDR3 region has 12 residues. The germline V gene has CDR1 SGHTA and CDR2 FQGNSA. Trimming pared 5 bases from V and 4 bases from J, leaving 8 bases between. CDR3 bases: TGTGCCAGCAGCAGGGATACCACTGAAGCTTTCTTT. It specifies CASSRDTTEAFF.

The gene calls are TRBV5-1 and TRBJ2-5; 10 bases match TRBD2. The germline V gene has CDR1 SGHRS and CDR2 YFSETQ. The length of the CDR3 is 16 residues. The V and J ends lost 4 bases and 4 bases, in that order; junction bases with no gene match: 10. The DNA for the CDR3 is TGCGCCAGCAGCCCTGCCAGCGGGGGGGCCTCAGAGACCCAGTACTTC. This gives the protein CASSPASGGASETQYF.

This sequence joins TRBV6-5 and TRBJ2-7, with 9 bases fitting TRBD1. The CDR3 covers 15 residues. J gave up 3 bases and V 6 bases, and 9 bases lay outside the gene matches. Germline CDR1 is MNHEY and CDR2 is SVGAGI. In nucleotides, the CDR3 is TGTGCCAGCAGCCTAAGACAGGGGGTCTTCTACGAGCAGTACTTC. It codes for CASSLRQGVFYEQYF.

The gene calls are TRBV11-2 and TRBJ1-1, with D hard to call. V gave up 10 bases and J gave up 1 base, with 13 bases separating them. This CDR3 comprises 13 residues. Looked up from germline, CDR1 is SGHAT and CDR2 is FQNNGV. The CDR3 region is CATEDRQNTEAFF. The DNA of the CDR3 is TGTGCCACCGAGGACCGCCAGAACACTGAAGCTTTCTTT.

This clone was picked up a small number of times. This chain connects TRBV5-1 to TRBJ1-1; 7 nucleotides align to TRBD1. The CDR3 contains 14 residues. Per germline, CDR1 SGHRS and CDR2 YFSETQ. V was pared by 3 bases and J by 5 bases, with 7 bases of the junction left unmatched. CDR3 DNA sequence: TGCGCCAGCAGCTACACAGGGGTAGAGACTGAAGCTTTCTTT. Translated, it gives CASSYTGVETEAFF.

The chain recombines TRBV13 with TRBJ2-5; D perhaps matches TRBD1 (7 bases). Germline V gene lookup returns CDR1 PRHDT and CDR2 FYEKMQ (reference sequence). This CDR3 region has 18 residues. Between the trimmed V and J ends, which lost 1 base and 5 bases, there was a span of 23 bases. CDR3 region: CASSLVRGQAPREETQYF. Written as DNA, the CDR3 is TGTGCCAGCAGCTTAGTAAGGGGGCAGGCCCCCCGGGAGGAGACCCAGTACTTC.

This clone was counted a few times. The chain recombines TRBV9 with TRBJ2-1; tentative D call: TRBD2 (5 bases). There are 11 residues in the CDR3. Deletions cut 3 bases from V and 9 bases from J, with 7 bases between. Germline values: CDR1 SGDLS, CDR2 YYNGEE. The CDR3 sequence is CASSARGEQFF. In DNA, the CDR3 is TGTGCCAGCAGCGCCCGGGGTGAGCAGTTCTTC.

This chain uses TRBV28 with TRBJ1-2; maybe TRBD1 (6 bases). Germline assignment: CDR1 MDHEN and CDR2 SYDVKM. The CDR3 covers 14 residues. Trimming shortened V by 8 bases and J by 4 bases, and 17 bases separated the two germline ends. The CDR3 region is CASETPGGFYGYTF. The CDR3 bases are TGTGCCAGCGAAACCCCGGGGGGCTTCTATGGCTACACCTTC.

The sample holds a few counts of this clone. V and J are TRBV2 and TRBJ1-4; 11 bases map to TRBD1. The CDR3 runs 14 residues. V lost 5 bases to trimming and J lost 6 bases; unmatched junction nucleotides: 2. Looked up from germline, CDR1 is SNHLY and CDR2 is FYNNEI. The CDR3 sequence is CASSRTGGYEKLFF. The CDR3 DNA sequence: TGTGCCAGCAGTCGGACAGGGGGCTATGAAAAACTGTTTTTT.

The rearrangement joins TRBV4-2 to TRBJ2-5, with 7 bases aligning to TRBD1. This CDR3 has 14 residues. Germline lookup yields CDR1 LGHNA and CDR2 YNFKEQ. Trimming at V came to 0 bases and at J to 13 bases, leaving 11 bases not matched to a gene. The CDR3 region is CASSQDVGGTDMYF. The DNA for the CDR3 is TGTGCCAGCAGCCAAGATGTCGGTGGGACAGACATGTACTTC.

The rearrangement links TRBV10-2 to TRBJ2-3; D is perhaps TRBD1 or TRBD2 (6 bases each). This CDR3 has 13 residues. V lost 3 bases and J 7 bases, leaving 11 bases between the germline ends. The germline V gene has CDR1 WSHSY and CDR2 SAAADI. The CDR3 loop is CASSDGGSHTQYF. The DNA for the CDR3 is TGCGCCAGCAGTGACGGGGGCTCTCATACGCAGTATTTT.

The gene calls are TRBV4-3 and TRBJ2-4; D is unresolved. The V and J ends lost 1 base and 6 bases respectively, with 13 bases between them. CDR3 length equals 15 residues. CDR1 is LGHNA, CDR2 YSLEER, per germline. CDR3 in amino acids: CASSQGAALTNIQYF. DNA of the CDR3: TGCGCCAGCAGCCAAGGGGCGGCTTTGACAAACATTCAGTACTTC.

The V gene is TRBV9, the J gene TRBJ2-1, with unresolved D. Looked up from germline, CDR1 is SGDLS and CDR2 is YYNGEE. Trimming pared 4 bases from V and 12 bases from J, leaving 20 bases between. The CDR3 is made up of 14 amino acids. The CDR3 DNA reads as TGTGCCAGCAGCCCGACGCGTGAAGGGCCGGGGCAGTTCTTC. It encodes CASSPTREGPGQFF.

The rearrangement uses TRBV14 and TRBJ2-5; D is tentatively TRBD1 or TRBD2 (6 bases each). Looked up from germline, CDR1 is SGHDN and CDR2 is FVKESK. The CDR3 loop spans 15 amino acids. Trimming removed 4 bases at V and 4 bases at J, with 16 bases between. CDR3: CASSPLGGGGETQYF. DNA for the CDR3: TGTGCCAGCAGCCCCCTTGGAGGGGGTGGAGAGACCCAGTACTTC.

CDR3 loop: CASSARQGGETQYF. As DNA, the CDR3 is TGTGCCAGCAGCGCCCGACAGGGCGGAGAGACCCAGTACTTC. The chain carries TRBV11-3 and TRBJ2-5; TRBD1 agrees at 7 bases. The junction had 7 bases not matched to a gene; V was cut back by 5 bases and J by 4 bases. The CDR3 runs 14 residues. The V gene's germline CDR1 is SGHNT and CDR2 YENEEA.

The rearrangement joins TRBV2 to TRBJ2-7; 7 nucleotides agree with TRBD1. The CDR3 consists of 13 residues. CDR1 is SNHLY and CDR2 is FYNNEI in the germline V gene. Trimming at V came to 6 bases and at J to 0 bases, leaving 2 bases not matched to a gene. This CDR3 reads CASSRDSSYEQYF. The CDR3 DNA sequence: TGTGCCAGCAGCCGGGACAGCTCCTACGAGCAGTACTTC.

V usage is TRBV4-3 and J usage is TRBJ2-5, with D tentatively TRBD1 (6 bases). Trimming pared 1 base from V and 4 bases from J, leaving 10 bases between. Germline V lookup: CDR1 LGHNA, CDR2 YSLEER. The CDR3 sequence is 14 residues long. The CDR3 DNA sequence: TGCGCCAGCAGCCAAGTCAGGGGACGAGAGACCCAGTACTTC. As protein: CASSQVRGRETQYF.

The chain has TRBV5-4 and TRBJ2-7, with 9 bases matching TRBD1. The CDR3 totals 14 residues. V trimming: 3 bases; J trimming: 5 bases; junction bases outside the gene matches: 6. The germline V gene has CDR1 SGHNT and CDR2 YYREEE (reference sequence). The CDR3, as DNA: TGTGCCAGCAGCTCGGGGACAGGGATCAACGAGCAGTACTTC. Translating gives CASSSGTGINEQYF.

This clone was counted only a few times. The rearrangement uses TRBV28 and TRBJ2-5; D perhaps matches TRBD1 (6 bases). The V end lost 7 bases, the J end lost 5 bases, and 20 bases lay between the germline ends. The CDR3 runs to 15 residues. CDR1 is MDHEN and CDR2 is SYDVKM in the germline V gene. CDR3 region: CASTSPRQGRETQYF. CDR3 coding DNA: TGTGCCAGCACTTCCCCCCGGCAGGGGCGGGAGACCCAGTACTTC.

J is TRBJ2-1 and V is TRBV14; 8 bases agree with TRBD2. Germline V lookup: CDR1 SGHDN, CDR2 FVKESK. CDR3 length: 15 residues. With 6 bases clipped from V and 5 bases from J, the junction kept 9 bases outside the gene matches. CDR3 loop: CASRSSGKLHNEQFF. CDR3 nucleotides: TGTGCCAGCAGGAGTAGCGGGAAACTTCACAATGAGCAGTTCTTC.

This clone was detected once. The genes are TRBV30 and TRBJ2-1; no clear D. The CDR3 is 11 amino acids. Deletions cut 4 bases from V and 4 bases from J, with 5 bases between. Germline V gives CDR1 GTSNPN, CDR2 SVGIG (reference sequence). CDR3 residues: CAWTPYNEQFF. CDR3 nucleotides: TGTGCCTGGACACCTTACAATGAGCAGTTCTTC.

In nucleotides, the CDR3 is TGTGCCAGCAGCTTAGGGGGCGCGGATTACGAGCAGTACTTC. It encodes CASSLGGADYEQYF. The chain joins TRBV13 to TRBJ2-7; D remains unclear. The CDR3 has 14 residues. V lost 0 bases to trimming and J lost 4 bases, with 10 bases between them. Germline V CDR1 and CDR2: PRHDT, FYEKMQ (reference sequence). The complete variable domain, with remaining parts taken from reference TRBV13 and TRBJ2-7, reads AAGVIQSPRHLIKEKRETATLKCYPIPRHDTVYWYQQGPGQDPQFLISFYEKMQSDKGSIPDRFSAQQFSDYHSELNMSSLELGDSALYFCASSLGGADYEQYFGPGTRLTVT.

V usage is TRBV7-2 and J usage is TRBJ2-7, with D possibly TRBD1 on 5 matching bases. The CDR3 is made up of 14 amino acids. V gave up 0 bases and J gave up 6 bases, with 12 bases separating them. Germline V CDR1 and CDR2: SGHTA, FQGNSA. Here the CDR3 reads CASSLAARRGEQYF. Here the CDR3 DNA reads TGTGCCAGCAGCTTAGCCGCTAGAAGGGGCGAGCAGTACTTC.

The rearrangement joins TRBV25-1 to TRBJ2-3, with D possibly being TRBD1 (5 bases). The V end was cut by 2 bases, the J end by 1 base, with 10 bases between. CDR3 length: 15 residues. CDR1 and CDR2 from the germline V gene are MGHDK and SYGVNS. The DNA of the CDR3 is TGTGCCAGCAGTGAAACCCAGGGCGGCACAGATACGCAGTATTTT. Its protein is CASSETQGGTDTQYF. Together with reference TRBV25-1 and TRBJ2-3, the CDR3 gives the full variable domain: EADIYQTPRYLVIGTGKKITLECSQTMGHDKMYWYQQDPGMELHLIHYSYGVNSTEKGDLSSESTVSRIRTEHFPLTLESARPSHTSQYLCASSETQGGTDTQYFGPGTRLTVL.

The genes are TRBV7-2 and TRBJ2-3; D remains ambiguous. CDR1 and CDR2 from the germline V gene are SGHTA and FQGNSA. Trimming left V 5 bases short and J 0 bases short, with 6 bases between. The CDR3 extends over 13 amino acids. The DNA of the CDR3 is TGTGCCAGCAGCAGACCCAGCACAGATACGCAGTATTTT. Translating it yields CASSRPSTDTQYF.

The chain joins TRBV2 to TRBJ1-5; TRBD1 might be the D (6 bases). The CDR3 is made up of 14 amino acids. V was shortened by 2 bases and J by 5 bases, with 10 bases between the two germline ends. Germline values: CDR1 SNHLY, CDR2 FYNNEI. The CDR3 region has the DNA TGTGCCAGCAGTGAATTGGGGGCTGATCAGCCCCAGCATTTT. It codes for CASSELGADQPQHF.

The CDR3 loop reads CASSQWLAADTQYF. The DNA of the CDR3 is TGTGCCAGCAGCCAATGGCTAGCAGCAGATACGCAGTATTTT. The chain joins TRBV5-6 to TRBJ2-3; D might be TRBD2 (5 bases). The germline V gene has CDR1 SGHDT and CDR2 YYEEEE. Trimming left V 4 bases short and J 4 bases short, with 13 bases between. The CDR3 is 14 amino acids.

The chain couples TRBV11-2 to TRBJ2-5; TRBD2 agrees at 11 bases. V was clipped by 1 base and J by 2 bases; unmatched bases: 6. The CDR3 runs 17 residues. Germline lookup yields CDR1 SGHAT and CDR2 FQNNGV. CDR3 region: CASSLVVTSGIQETQYF. The CDR3 nucleotides read TGTGCCAGCAGCTTAGTCGTGACTAGCGGGATTCAAGAGACCCAGTACTTC.

There are a few counts of this clone. The chain recombines TRBV7-2 with TRBJ2-1, with D possibly being TRBD2 (5 bases). The CDR3 covers 12 residues. Trimming took 2 bases from V and 8 from J, leaving 7 bases between them. Germline CDR1 and CDR2: SGHTA and FQGNSA. The CDR3 DNA is TGTGCCAGCAGCTTAAGGGAGCATGAGCAGTTCTTC. Residues: CASSLREHEQFF.